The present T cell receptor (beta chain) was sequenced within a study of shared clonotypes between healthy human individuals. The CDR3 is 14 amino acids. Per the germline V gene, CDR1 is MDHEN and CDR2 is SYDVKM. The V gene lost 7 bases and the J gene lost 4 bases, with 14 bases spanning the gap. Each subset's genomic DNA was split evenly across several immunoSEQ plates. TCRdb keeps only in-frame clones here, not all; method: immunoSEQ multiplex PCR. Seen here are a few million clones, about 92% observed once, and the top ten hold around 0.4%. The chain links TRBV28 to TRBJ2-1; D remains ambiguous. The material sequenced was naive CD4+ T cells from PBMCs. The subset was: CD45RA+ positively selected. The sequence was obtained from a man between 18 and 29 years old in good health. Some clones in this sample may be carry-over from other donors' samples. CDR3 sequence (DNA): TGTGCCAGCAAGCGTAGCTTATCTTACAATGAGCAGTTCTTC. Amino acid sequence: CASKRSLSYNEQFF.